This TCR beta chain was found in a study of cytomegalovirus exposure and HLA in healthy donors. Looked up from germline, CDR1 is LNHNV and CDR2 is YYDKDF (reference sequence). V trimming: 3 bases; J trimming: 1 base; junction bases outside the gene matches: 4. CDR3 length equals 15 residues. The study's findings and limits: First-cohort TCR clusters tended to co-occur in the approximately 120 validation repertoires, a later analysis found. High sensitivity and specificity were reportedly achieved when the classifier diagnosed cytomegalovirus status. The investigators catalogued under 200 TCR beta chains as cytomegalovirus-associated.

This clone was recorded once. The antigen is undetermined. Clones were sequenced by immunoSEQ multiplex PCR, and TCRdb holds only the in-frame ones, with some missing. The sample has 300,000 to 400,000 clones, 88% seen once; the top ten hold approximately 0.96%. The donors were members of the roughly 130-subject validation cohort (separate from the approximately 670-subject first cohort). This chain connects TRBV15 to TRBJ2-5; TRBD2 aligns across 8 bases. The TCR originated in a man aged 30-40 years in good health and CMV-seronegative. Sequences were obtained from PBMCs. Here the CDR3 DNA reads TGTGCCACCAGCAGGGAGGCGGGGGGCCAAGAGACCCAGTACTTC. Translation gives CATSREAGGQETQYF.